Each of the 21 T cell receptor beta chains below was sequenced from the same sample in a study of blood T cell repertoires in COVID-19. Here immunoSEQ multiplex PCR was the method, and the copy in TCRdb shows in-frame clones only, minus some. The sample contains 540,000 or so clones, about 89% of which appear only once. The sample taken for sequencing was peripheral blood. The receptors derive from a woman in her forties or fifties with COVID-19, enrolled during active disease.

This clone has a single count. This chain links TRBV11-1 with TRBJ2-2; 8 bases are a match to TRBD1. With 5 bases clipped from V and 7 bases from J, the junction kept 6 bases outside the gene matches. The CDR3 runs 14 residues. Germline V gene data show CDR1 as SGHAT and CDR2 as FQDESV (reference sequence). The CDR3 DNA reads as TGTGCCAGCAGCCGAGACAGGGGAAGCGGGGAGCTGTTTTTT. Its translation: CASSRDRGSGELFF.

V is TRBV5-1 and J is TRBJ2-5; a possible D gene is TRBD2 (6 bases). The ends were cut back, 0 bases at V and 2 bases at J, with 11 bases in the middle. Germline V gives CDR1 SGHRS, CDR2 YFSETQ. This CDR3 is 15 amino acids long. For the CDR3, the DNA is TGCGCCAGCAGCTTGGGCGGAAGCGGGCAAGAGACCCAGTACTTC. Protein product: CASSLGGSGQETQYF.

The chain joins TRBV3-1 (or the pseudogene TRBV3-2) to TRBJ1-1; TRBD1 matches at 8 bases. Germline lookup yields CDR1 LGHDT and CDR2 YNNKEL (reference sequence). The V and J ends lost 3 bases and 7 bases, in that order; junction bases with no gene match: 4. There are 13 residues in the CDR3. DNA of the CDR3: TGTGCCAGCAGCCAGGCAGGGGGCTATGAAGCTTTCTTT. Its translation: CASSQAGGYEAFF.

V is TRBV30 and J is TRBJ1-2; the D is unclear. Germline V gene lookup returns CDR1 GTSNPN and CDR2 SVGIG (reference sequence). The CDR3 runs 11 residues. V gave up 1 base and J gave up 4 bases, with 4 bases separating them. This chain's CDR3 is CAWSAIYGYTF. The CDR3 DNA reads TGTGCCTGGAGTGCCATCTATGGCTACACCTTC.

The chain uses TRBV27 and TRBJ2-3; a possible D gene is TRBD1 (6 bases). Between the trimmed V and J ends, which lost 7 bases and 1 base, there was a span of 21 bases. The CDR3 totals 17 residues. From germline, CDR1 is MNHEY and CDR2 SMNVEV (reference sequence). In nucleotides, the CDR3 is TGTGCCAGCATACACAGGGTAGGGCTAGCTGGCACAGATACGCAGTATTTT. Protein product: CASIHRVGLAGTDTQYF.

V and J are TRBV10-3 and TRBJ1-1; the D gene is possibly TRBD1 (6 bases). V was cut by 8 bases and J by 1 base, with 20 bases left in between. The length of the CDR3 is 16 residues. Germline V CDR1 and CDR2: ENHRY, SYGVKD. CDR3 DNA: TGTGCCATCGGCCCCGGAACAGGGAAAGGGAACACTGAAGCTTTCTTT. Translated, it gives CAIGPGTGKGNTEAFF.

The genes are TRBV6-1 and TRBJ2-2; 11 bases line up with TRBD2. The V gene end was trimmed by 3 bases and the J gene end by 7 bases; junction bases not matched to a gene: 1. CDR3 length equals 14 residues. Germline V CDR1 and CDR2: MNHNS, SASEGT. The CDR3 region has the DNA TGTGCCAGCAGTGAGACTAGCGGGATCGGGGAGCTGTTTTTT. Translated, it gives CASSETSGIGELFF.

The chain joins TRBV29-1 to TRBJ2-7; the D gene is possibly TRBD1 (6 bases). V lost 7 bases to trimming and J lost 0 bases, with 13 bases between them. The CDR3 is 13 amino acids. CDR1 is SQVTM and CDR2 is ANQGSEA in the germline V gene. CDR3 sequence reads: CSAQGLVSYEQYF. The CDR3 nucleotides are TGCAGCGCACAGGGCCTGGTCTCCTACGAGCAGTACTTC.

This rearrangement joins TRBV6-5 to TRBJ2-1; TRBD1 matches 11 bases. The CDR3 length is 13 residues. Germline V lookup: CDR1 MNHEY, CDR2 SVGAGI. The junction had 4 bases not matched to a gene; V was cut back by 7 bases and J by 8 bases. CDR3 sequence (DNA): TGTGCCAGCATCCGGGACAGGGGGGATGAGCAGTTCTTC. Encoded protein: CASIRDRGDEQFF.

V and J are TRBV3-1 (or the pseudogene TRBV3-2) and TRBJ1-1; 7 bases match TRBD1. V trimming: 4 bases; J trimming: 1 base; junction bases outside the gene matches: 6. The CDR3 has 15 amino acids. The germline CDR1 and CDR2 sequences are LGHDT and YNNKEL (reference sequence). As DNA, the CDR3 is TGTGCCAGCAGCCGAACTGGACAGGAGAACACTGAAGCTTTCTTT. This translates into CASSRTGQENTEAFF.

The rearrangement links TRBV30 to TRBJ1-2; D uncertain. CDR3 length: 12 residues. Germline CDR1 reads GTSNPN; CDR2 reads SVGIG (reference sequence). The V gene lost 1 base and the J gene lost 7 bases, with 10 bases spanning the gap. CDR3 loop: CAWSGGGGGYTF. As DNA, the CDR3 is TGTGCCTGGAGTGGGGGAGGCGGTGGCTACACCTTC.

The chain has TRBV28 and TRBJ2-3; tentative D call: TRBD2 (5 bases). The CDR3 contains 14 residues. Germline values: CDR1 MDHEN, CDR2 SYDVKM. V gave up 7 bases and J gave up 1 base, with 12 bases separating them. In DNA form, the CDR3 reads TGTGCCAGCACCCCCCGGGGTGGCACAGATACGCAGTATTTT. Translation: CASTPRGGTDTQYF.

V gene TRBV6-6 combines with J gene TRBJ2-7, with 8 nucleotides matching TRBD1. Unmatched junction bases numbered 5, after V lost 4 bases and J lost 6 bases. This CDR3 region has 13 residues. Per germline, CDR1 MNHNY and CDR2 SVGAGI (reference sequence). The CDR3 sequence is CASSLTTGVEQYF. In nucleotides, the CDR3 is TGTGCCAGCAGTTTGACGACAGGGGTCGAGCAGTACTTC.

This chain joins TRBV28 and TRBJ2-1; a weak D match, TRBD2 (5 bases). Trimming took 3 bases from V and 0 from J, leaving 12 bases between them. The CDR3 covers 16 residues. Germline V gene sequence: CDR1 MDHEN, CDR2 SYDVKM. CDR3 in amino acids: CASSFLRAISYNEQFF. The CDR3 coding sequence is TGTGCCAGCAGTTTTTTGCGGGCGATCTCCTACAATGAGCAGTTCTTC.

The V and J genes are TRBV6-5 and TRBJ2-1, with a weak D call TRBD2 (5 bases). This CDR3 is built from 15 residues. V lost 8 bases and J lost 1, with 15 bases in between. Per germline, CDR1 MNHEY and CDR2 SVGAGI. CDR3 coding DNA: TGTGCCAGCGAACTCGTAGCGTCATCCTACAATGAGCAGTTCTTC. Protein sequence: CASELVASSYNEQFF.

The chain links TRBV5-1 to TRBJ2-3; unclear D gene. V gave up 6 bases and J gave up 1 base, with 9 bases separating them. Germline CDR1 reads SGHRS; CDR2 reads YFSETQ. The CDR3 runs to 13 residues. The CDR3 nucleotides are TGCGCCAGCACCCTAACCGGCACAGATACGCAGTATTTT. Protein: CASTLTGTDTQYF.

The rearrangement uses TRBV9 and TRBJ2-6; D is undetermined. The CDR3 sequence is 17 residues long. The V gene's germline CDR1 is SGDLS and CDR2 YYNGEE. The V gene lost 3 bases and the J gene lost 0 bases, with 13 bases spanning the gap. The CDR3 here is CASSATSGVSGANVLTF. CDR3 DNA sequence: TGTGCCAGCAGCGCAACCTCCGGAGTCTCTGGGGCCAACGTCCTGACTTTC.

The chain employs TRBV7-2 and TRBJ2-7; D possibly corresponds to TRBD2 (7 bases). Germline CDR1 SGHTA, CDR2 FQGNSA. Deletions cut 4 bases from V and 7 bases from J, with 20 bases between. The CDR3 is 15 residues long. The CDR3 nucleotides read TGTGCCAGCAGCTCCATAGGGAGGGGGGCTGGTGAGCAGTACTTC. This translates into CASSSIGRGAGEQYF.

CDR3 in DNA: TGTGCCAGCAGCTTGGACCCCGGGACAGTTGAAGCTTTCTTT. It is translated as CASSLDPGTVEAFF. The genes are TRBV5-4 and TRBJ1-1; 7 nucleotides line up with TRBD1. The J segment lost 7 bases and the V segment lost 0 bases, leaving 6 bases of the junction unmatched. Germline CDR1 SGHNT, CDR2 YYREEE (reference sequence). CDR3 length: 14 residues.

As concerns this clone: The germline gene is not matched at one end of the junction; a read error may be the cause. The rearrangement uses TRBV7-2 and TRBJ1-2; possibly TRBD1 for D (5 bases). CDR1 is SGHTA, CDR2 FQGNSA, per germline. CDR3 size: 14 residues. DNA for the CDR3: TGTGCCAGCAACTTAGCGGCGGGAGGACAAGACTACACCTTC. It translates to CASNLAAGGQDYTF.

The chain carries TRBV6-5 and TRBJ1-1; 10 nucleotides line up with TRBD1. This CDR3 spans 13 amino acids. Trimming cost V 7 bases and J 10 bases; bases outside gene matches: 9. From germline, CDR1 is MNHEY and CDR2 SVGAGI. The CDR3 sequence is CASMTARDRGAFF. DNA for the CDR3: TGTGCCAGCATGACGGCCCGGGACAGGGGAGCTTTCTTT.